The rows below give T cell receptor beta chains drawn from one sample of a study of T cells in Graves' hyperthyroidism and ophthalmopathy. One entry per CDR3 protein results from TCRdb running MiXCR on the multiplex PCR reads. The sample shows 480,000 or so distinct CDR3 sequences, 46% of them seen only once. Sample: peripheral blood or thyroid tissue (not recorded which). The source is an adult woman with Graves' disease, either hyperthyroidism or ophthalmopathy (not recorded which). Both conserved end residues are part of each CDR3. A D gene is named only where the DNA matches it firmly. Not every row has a clone size; where given, it reads once, few, many or a size class.

D: TRBD2
J: TRBJ2-7
size: many
V: TRBV7-9
DNA: TGTGCCAGCAGCTCGCCCGTAGCGGGAGGTACCCCCTACGAGCAGTACTTC
CDR3: CASSSPVAGGTPYEQYF

D: TRBD1
J: TRBJ2-5
size: many
V: TRBV20-1
DNA: TGCAGTGCTAGCACACAGGGGGCTCAAGAGACCCAGTACTTC
CDR3: CSASTQGAQETQYF

D: NA
J: TRBJ1-2
size: NA
V: TRBV10-3
DNA: TGTGCCATCAGTGAGCTCGGAGGGTCCCTTAACTATGGCTACACCTTC
CDR3: CAISELGGSLNYGYTF

D: TRBD1
J: TRBJ1-2
size: many
V: TRBV5-8
DNA: TGTGCCAGCAGCTTGCTCTCCCTTCGACAGGGGAACTATGGCTACACCTTC
CDR3: CASSLLSLRQGNYGYTF

D: NA
J: TRBJ2-3
size: NA
V: TRBV15
DNA: TGTGCCACCAGCAGAGAACGGAACTCACGCACAGATACGCAGTATTTT
CDR3: CATSRERNSRTDTQYF

D: NA
J: TRBJ1-4
size: NA
V: TRBV5-6
DNA: TGTGCCAGCAGCTTGTACCCGAATGAAAAACTGTTTTTT
CDR3: CASSLYPNEKLFF

D: NA
J: TRBJ1-3
size: few
V: TRBV30
DNA: TGTGCCTGGAAGTTGTCAGGAAACACCATATATTTT
CDR3: CAWKLSGNTIYF

D: TRBD2
J: TRBJ2-3
size: NA
V: TRBV20-1
DNA: TGCAGTGCTAGTCGGTCCAGCGGGAGGAGCTGGAGTACGCAGTATTTT
CDR3: CSASRSSGRSWSTQYF

D: TRBD1
J: TRBJ2-5
size: many
V: TRBV20-1
DNA: TGCAGTGCTAGTGCGGACAGGGGGAAGAGAGAGACCCAGTACTTC
CDR3: CSASADRGKRETQYF

D: NA
J: TRBJ2-7
size: NA
V: TRBV11-2
DNA: TGTGCCAGCAGCATATCCCCCGAGCAGTACTTC
CDR3: CASSISPEQYF

D: TRBD2
J: TRBJ2-7
size: NA
V: TRBV10-3
DNA: TGTGCCATCAGTGAGAACCCTAGCGGGACCTACGAGCAGTACTTC
CDR3: CAISENPSGTYEQYF

D: TRBD1
J: TRBJ1-4
size: NA
V: TRBV9
DNA: TGTGCCAGCAGCGTGGGACAGGGCTCTAATGAAAAACTGTTTTTT
CDR3: CASSVGQGSNEKLFF

D: NA
J: TRBJ2-5
size: NA
V: TRBV29-1
DNA: TGCAGCGTCCCCACCAGGGAGACCCAGTACTTC
CDR3: CSVPTRETQYF

D: TRBD1
J: TRBJ1-5
size: NA
V: TRBV6-6
DNA: TGTGCCAGCACCTTGACAGGGGCACAAGAGACCCAGCATTTT
CDR3: CASTLTGAQETQHF

D: TRBD2
J: TRBJ2-7
size: NA
V: TRBV7-2
DNA: TGTGCCAGCAGCTTAGCGGCAGCGGGAGGGCCCAACGAGCAGTACTTC
CDR3: CASSLAAAGGPNEQYF